Below, 8 T cell receptor beta chains from the same sample are listed, as sequenced in a study of spatial heterogeneity in lung cancer. As for time point: sample taken at primary tumor resection. Findings of the study overall: One measure, the expanded intratumoral alpha and beta TCR count, tracked tumor mutation counts.

These receptors have no identified antigens. In TCRdb, the 5' RACE reads were re-called with MiXCR into one record per CDR3 protein. The table includes over 650 distinct CDR3 sequences, 39% detected once. The material sequenced was lung tumor tissue, taken at surgery. These TCRs come from a male donor with early-stage non-small cell lung cancer.

This clonotype came up a few times. This beta chain is an unintended read in a library built for alpha chains; its size means little. V usage is TRBV12-3 or TRBV12-4 and J usage is TRBJ1-1; D call uncertain. The CDR3 runs to 13 residues. V lost 4 bases, J lost 4 bases, and 10 bases lay in between. The CDR3 DNA is TGTGCCAGCAGTTCTAAAGGAACCACTGAAGCTTTCTTT. The encoded protein is CASSSKGTTEAFF.

By frequency in the sample, this clonotype is medium-sized. This beta chain slipped into a library made for alpha chains as a stray read, so its size is not meaningful. The rearrangement joins TRBV28 to TRBJ2-1; D call uncertain. V shed 6 bases and J shed 0 bases, with 9 bases lying between them. This CDR3 comprises 14 residues. Per germline, CDR1 MDHEN and CDR2 SYDVKM. CDR3 bases: TGTGCCAGCAGACAGAGGAGCTCCTACAATGAGCAGTTCTTC. Translation: CASRQRSSYNEQFF.

This clonotype was seen a few times. A library prepared for alpha chains yielded this beta chain as an off-target read; its size is of little meaning. The chain uses TRBV4-2 and TRBJ1-1, with 8 nucleotides matching TRBD1. The CDR3 runs 16 residues. Germline loops: CDR1 LGHNA, CDR2 YNFKEQ. Trimming removed 3 bases from V and 6 bases from J; junction bases left unmatched: 12. The chain's CDR3 is CASSQGRDRLIPEAFF. Written as DNA, the CDR3 is TGTGCCAGCAGCCAGGGCAGGGACAGGCTTATCCCTGAAGCTTTCTTT.

This clonotype was detected once. This beta chain is an unintended read in a library built for alpha chains; its size means little. The chain joins TRBV19 to TRBJ2-2, with TRBD2 matching over 7 bases. In germline, CDR1 is LNHDA, CDR2 SQIVND (reference sequence). The CDR3 spans 12 residues. Germline trimming cut 9 bases from V and 5 bases from J; bases unmatched to any gene: 3. The CDR3: CASPGGTGELFF. Here the CDR3 DNA reads TGTGCCAGCCCCGGGGGGACCGGGGAGCTGTTTTTT.

This clonotype came up once. This beta chain came through as a stray read in a library set up for alpha chains, and its size says little. The chain joins TRBV18 to TRBJ1-5; a weak D match, TRBD1 (5 bases). The germline CDR1 and CDR2 sequences are KGHSH and LQKENI. CDR3 length equals 15 residues. Trimming took off 2 bases at V and 4 bases at J, with 12 bases between the two ends. The CDR3 DNA follows: TGTGCCAGCTCACCAGATCGGGGGAGGAATCAGCCCCAGCATTTT. As protein: CASSPDRGRNQPQHF.

This clonotype rates as large. This beta chain lies outside the target of a library built for alpha chains; its clone size means little. The chain recombines TRBV2 with TRBJ2-7; weak D call: TRBD1 (6 bases). The CDR3 sequence is 16 residues long. Germline assignment: CDR1 SNHLY and CDR2 FYNNEI. V gave up 0 bases and J gave up 4 bases, with 16 bases separating them. The DNA of the CDR3 is TGTGCCAGCAGTGAAGCGAGAGGACAGAGTTTTTACGAGCAGTACTTC. Its protein product is CASSEARGQSFYEQYF.

Regarding this clonotype: This beta chain turned up in a library designed for alpha chains; as an off-target read, its abundance says little. The V and J genes are TRBV12-3 or TRBV12-4 and TRBJ1-1; 9 nucleotides agree with TRBD1. With 5 bases clipped from V and 4 bases from J, the junction kept 5 bases outside the gene matches. The CDR3 extends over 14 amino acids. As DNA, the CDR3 is TGTGCCAGCAGTCCTGTGACAGGGGGCACTGAAGCTTTCTTT. It yields the protein CASSPVTGGTEAFF.

A note on this clonotype: This beta chain lies outside the target of a library built for alpha chains; its clone size means little. This rearrangement joins TRBV13 to TRBJ1-6; no clear D gene. This CDR3 spans 12 amino acids. Per the germline V gene, CDR1 is PRHDT and CDR2 is FYEKMQ (reference sequence). Between the trimmed V and J ends, which lost 5 bases and 8 bases, there was a span of 7 bases. CDR3 sequence reads: CASSSDDSPLHF. Written as DNA, the CDR3 is TGTGCCAGCAGCAGCGATGATTCACCCCTCCACTTT. Drawing the rest from reference TRBV13 and TRBJ1-6, the complete variable domain is AAGVIQSPRHLIKEKRETATLKCYPIPRHDTVYWYQQGPGQDPQFLISFYEKMQSDKGSIPDRFSAQQFSDYHSELNMSSLELGDSALYFCASSSDDSPLHFGNGTRLTVT.